A selection of T cell receptor beta chains follows, all from one sample in a study of low-dose radiotherapy and immunotherapy resistance in tumors. TCRdb reanalysed the reads using MiXCR and keeps one entry per CDR3 protein. The table has 95,000 to 100,000 distinct CDR3 sequences, about 20% seen once; the top ten hold roughly 4%. The specimen comprised PBMCs, sampled after low-dose radiotherapy plus immunotherapy. These receptors all stem from a male donor with prostate cancer. Each CDR3 is given with its conserved first and last residue. The order of the fields is J gene, clone size, D gene, V gene, CDR3 protein, CDR3 DNA. The D gene is left open where the match is weak. Clone size is shown for a subset of rows, as once, few, many or a class of expanded clone.

>TRBJ2-3|many|NA|TRBV2
CASLYRVYYF
TGTGCCAGCTTGTACAGGGTTTATTATTTT
>TRBJ2-2|many|NA|TRBV12-3/TRBV12-4
CASSTYTGELFF
TGTGCCAGCAGTACTTACACCGGGGAGCTGTTTTTT
>TRBJ2-1|many|TRBD2|TRBV24-1
CATSGLAGAPGRGNEQFF
TGTGCCACCAGCGGACTAGCGGGGGCGCCTGGGAGGGGCAATGAGCAGTTCTTC
>TRBJ2-1|many|TRBD2|TRBV5-1
CASSLFSGDYNEQFF
TGCGCCAGCAGCTTGTTTAGCGGGGACTACAATGAGCAGTTCTTC
>TRBJ1-3|many|TRBD1|TRBV9
CASSGDRDGNTIYF
TGTGCCAGCAGCGGAGACAGGGATGGAAACACCATATATTTT
>TRBJ1-1|many|NA|TRBV29-1
CSVEVRRGGTEAFF
TGCAGCGTTGAAGTTAGGAGGGGAGGCACTGAAGCTTTCTTT
>TRBJ2-7|few|NA|TRBV20-1
CSARNRVLLSHEQYF
TGCAGTGCTAGAAACAGGGTCCTATTGAGCCACGAGCAGTACTTC
>TRBJ2-1|many|NA|TRBV15
CATSRARGAYNEQFF
TGTGCCACCAGCAGAGCGCGGGGCGCGTACAATGAGCAGTTCTTC
>TRBJ2-1|many|TRBD1|TRBV6-6
CASSLGTGSYNEQFF
TGTGCCAGCAGTTTGGGGACAGGCTCCTACAATGAGCAGTTCTTC
>TRBJ1-6|NA|NA|TRBV29-1
CRLQNGGSYNSPLHF
TGCAGATTACAAAACGGGGGATCCTATAATTCACCCCTCCACTTT
>TRBJ2-1|many|NA|TRBV29-1
CSVAGSPSSYNEQFF
TGCAGCGTTGCGGGCAGCCCAAGTTCCTACAATGAGCAGTTCTTC
>TRBJ2-7|many|TRBD2|TRBV12-3/TRBV12-4
CASSLYRLAGGPGEPAPEQYF
TGTGCCAGCAGTCTCTACAGACTAGCGGGGGGGCCGGGGGAACCCGCTCCCGAGCAGTACTTC
>TRBJ2-5|NA|NA|TRBV7-3
CASSPGFEGGQYF
TGTGCCAGCAGCCCAGGGTTTGAGGGTGGCCAGTACTTC
>TRBJ1-1|NA|NA|TRBV6-2/TRBV6-3
CASSYVQDTEAFF
TGTGCCAGCAGTTACGTACAGGATACTGAAGCTTTCTTT
>TRBJ2-3|many|TRBD1|TRBV5-6
CASSPQGTGMDTQYF
TGTGCCAGCAGCCCTCAGGGGACAGGGATGGATACGCAGTATTTT
>TRBJ2-7|many|TRBD1|TRBV20-1
CSASSGGEQYF
TGCAGTGCTAGTTCAGGGGGCGAGCAGTACTTC
>TRBJ1-6|many|NA|TRBV13
CASSLGGNSPLHF
TGTGCCAGCAGCTTGGGGGGAAATTCACCCCTCCACTTT
>TRBJ2-5|many|NA|TRBV5-8
CASSLGHPQETQYF
TGTGCCAGCAGCTTGGGACATCCTCAGGAGACCCAGTACTTC
>TRBJ2-7|few|NA|TRBV5-1
CASSLEIGYEQYF
TGCGCCAGCAGCTTGGAAATTGGCTACGAGCAGTACTTC
>TRBJ2-5|NA|TRBD2|TRBV6-2/TRBV6-3
CASSFREEETQYF
TGTGCCAGCAGTTTCCGGGAGGAGGAGACCCAGTACTTC
>TRBJ2-1|many|TRBD2|TRBV10-3
CAMGGTYNEQFF
TGTGCCATGGGGGGGACCTACAATGAGCAGTTCTTC
>TRBJ2-2|many|NA|TRBV2
CASIDSANTGELFF
TGTGCCAGCATCGACAGCGCGAACACCGGGGAGCTGTTTTTT
>TRBJ2-3|many|TRBD2|TRBV6-5
CASSGSGGAGSDTQYF
TGTGCCAGCAGCGGTAGCGGGGGCGCGGGGTCGGATACGCAGTATTTT
>TRBJ2-7|few|TRBD2|TRBV7-9
CASRPGTSAREQYF
TGTGCCAGCAGGCCCGGGACTAGCGCGCGCGAGCAGTACTTC
>TRBJ1-4|few|NA|TRBV27
CASSFQGPSEKLFF
TGTGCCAGCAGTTTCCAGGGGCCGTCGGAAAAACTGTTTTTT
>TRBJ2-3|many|TRBD2|TRBV3-1
CASSLRTSGSTDTQYF
TGTGCCAGCAGCCTAAGAACTAGCGGGAGCACAGATACGCAGTATTTT
>TRBJ2-1|many|NA|TRBV18
CASSPPRSYNEQFF
TGTGCCAGCTCACCCCCGCGCTCCTACAATGAGCAGTTCTTC
>TRBJ1-5|many|NA|TRBV20-1
CSARRAGHEPQHF
TGCAGTGCTAGGCGGGCAGGGCATGAGCCCCAGCATTTT
>TRBJ1-3|many|TRBD1|TRBV6-2/TRBV6-3
CASSLDRWSSGNTIYF
TGTGCCAGCAGTTTGGACAGGTGGAGCTCTGGAAACACCATATATTTT
>TRBJ2-2|many|TRBD2|TRBV5-1
CASSRAGASPNTGELFF
TGCGCCAGCAGCAGAGCGGGGGCTTCACCGAACACCGGGGAGCTGTTTTTT
>TRBJ1-5|many|NA|TRBV7-9
CASSYANNQPQHF
TGTGCCAGCAGCTATGCGAACAATCAGCCCCAGCATTTT
>TRBJ2-5|many|NA|TRBV2
CASRGLETQYF
TGTGCCAGCCGGGGATTGGAGACCCAGTACTTC
>TRBJ1-4|many|TRBD1|TRBV18
CASSPFIGTAYEKLFF
TGTGCCAGCTCACCATTTATCGGGACAGCGTATGAAAAACTGTTTTTT
>TRBJ2-7|many|TRBD1|TRBV18
CASSPSGTEYEQYF
TGTGCCAGCTCACCTTCCGGGACAGAGTACGAGCAGTACTTC
>TRBJ2-3|many|NA|TRBV20-1
CSAREHSSTDTQYF
TGCAGTGCTAGAGAGCACAGCTCAACAGATACGCAGTATTTT
>TRBJ2-1|many|TRBD2|TRBV9
CASSASQGLAGASSYNEQFF
TGTGCCAGCAGCGCCTCGCAGGGACTAGCGGGGGCCAGCTCCTACAATGAGCAGTTCTTC
>TRBJ1-1|NA|TRBD1|TRBV5-8
CASSLAWQGAGTEAFF
TGTGCCAGCAGCTTGGCCTGGCAGGGGGCTGGCACTGAAGCTTTCTTT
>TRBJ1-6|NA|NA|TRBV3-1
CASSTGTEHNSPLHF
TGTGCCAGCAGCACCGGGACGGAGCATAATTCACCCCTCCACTTT
>TRBJ2-7|many|NA|TRBV20-1
CSARSRIYEQYF
TGCAGTGCTAGATCCAGGATCTACGAGCAGTACTTC
>TRBJ1-5|NA|TRBD1|TRBV12-3/TRBV12-4
CATAGTASNQPQHF
TGTGCCACCGCCGGGACAGCTAGCAATCAGCCCCAGCATTTT
>TRBJ2-7|NA|TRBD2|TRBV5-1
CASRISGEEQYF
TGCGCCAGCAGAATCAGCGGGGAGGAGCAGTACTTC
>TRBJ2-7|many|NA|TRBV7-2
CASSLARGPYEQYF
TGTGCCAGCAGCCTCGCCCGGGGTCCCTACGAGCAGTACTTC
>TRBJ2-7|many|TRBD1|TRBV2
CASSEPGQWYEQYF
TGTGCCAGCAGTGAACCGGGACAGTGGTACGAGCAGTACTTC
>TRBJ2-2|NA|NA|TRBV5-6
CASSSQNTGELFFFF
NA
>TRBJ2-7|many|TRBD2|TRBV7-9
CASSLLTRGDSREQYF
TGTGCCAGCAGCTTACTTACGCGGGGGGACTCCCGCGAGCAGTACTTC
>TRBJ1-2|many|TRBD1|TRBV3-1
CASMGQGYGYTF
TGTGCCAGTATGGGACAGGGTTATGGCTACACCTTC
>TRBJ2-1|many|NA|TRBV7-9
CAITPPLGKGGTHSYNEQFF
TGTGCCATTACCCCCCCCCTCGGCAAAGGTGGGACCCACTCCTACAATGAGCAGTTCTTC
>TRBJ2-5|many|NA|TRBV10-3
CAIRNQETQYF
TGTGCCATCAGGAACCAAGAGACCCAGTACTTC